The following is a T cell receptor (beta chain) sequence with its context. Antigen: not known. This record belongs to a study of cytomegalovirus exposure and HLA in healthy donors. Turning to the study itself: Genotyping showed 81% of roughly 390 donors falling in the Caucasian-associated ancestry cluster. Notes on the study in general: Researchers counted around 160 TCR beta chains as cytomegalovirus-associated. Most TCR sequences were seen very rarely across donors, but some public TCRs occurred in many.

The PCR ran on 60 Vbeta and 13 Jbeta primers. TCRdb's table, derived via immunoSEQ multiplex PCR, lists solely in-frame clones and lacks some. The repertoire holds 130,000 to 150,000 clones, with over 60% as singletons. Germline-derived CDR1 and CDR2 are SGHTA and FQGNSA. The CDR3 loop spans 15 amino acids. Losses at the gene ends were 1 base for V and 5 bases for J; bases not matched to a gene: 2. Donors had nominal health at sampling but likely had unrecorded immune exposures. The TCR sequence derives from a male donor in good health and CMV-seronegative. The chain recombines TRBV7-2 with TRBJ1-4; 9 nucleotides align to TRBD1. The specimen sequenced was PBMCs. The CDR3 DNA sequence: TGTGCCAGCAGCTTAGGGGGACAGGGCAATGAAAAACTGTTTTTT. Translating it yields CASSLGGQGNEKLFF.